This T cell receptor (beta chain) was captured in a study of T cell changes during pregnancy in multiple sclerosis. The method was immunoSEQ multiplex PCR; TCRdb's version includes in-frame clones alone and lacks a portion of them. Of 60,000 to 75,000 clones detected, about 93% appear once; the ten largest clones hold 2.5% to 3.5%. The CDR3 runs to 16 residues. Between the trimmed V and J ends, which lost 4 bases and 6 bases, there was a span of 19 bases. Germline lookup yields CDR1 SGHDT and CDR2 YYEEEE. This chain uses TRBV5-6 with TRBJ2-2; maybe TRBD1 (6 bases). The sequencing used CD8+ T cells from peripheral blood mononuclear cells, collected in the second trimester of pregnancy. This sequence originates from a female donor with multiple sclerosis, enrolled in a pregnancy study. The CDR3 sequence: CASSPPGHIGPGELFF. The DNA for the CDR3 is TGTGCCAGCAGCCCCCCGGGACATATCGGTCCCGGGGAGCTGTTTTTT.